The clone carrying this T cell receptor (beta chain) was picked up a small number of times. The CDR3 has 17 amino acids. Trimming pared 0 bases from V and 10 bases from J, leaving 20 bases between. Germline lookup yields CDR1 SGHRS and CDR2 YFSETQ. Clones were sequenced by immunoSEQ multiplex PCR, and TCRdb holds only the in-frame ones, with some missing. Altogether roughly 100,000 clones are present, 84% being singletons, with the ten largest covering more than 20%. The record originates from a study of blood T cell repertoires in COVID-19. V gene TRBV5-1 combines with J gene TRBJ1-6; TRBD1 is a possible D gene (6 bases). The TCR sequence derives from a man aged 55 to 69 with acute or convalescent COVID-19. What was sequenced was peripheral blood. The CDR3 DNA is TGCGCCAGCAGCTTGGACGTGGGGGCGCAGAGGGAGTCACCCCTCCACTTT. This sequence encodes CASSLDVGAQRESPLHF.